These 29 T cell receptor beta chains came from one sample sequenced in a study of response to subunit inactivated influenza vaccine (dated by TCRdb to 2016 to 2019). Libraries came from RT-PCR. Sequencer: Illumina HiSeq 2500. TCRdb's own reprocessing of the public reads used fastp at Q25 and MiXCR and kept productive beta chains. Each CDR3 protein gets just one entry, which takes the most common genes and DNA from the rows behind it. Here the sample has about 190,000 distinct CDR3 sequences; 13% to 15% occur a single time. Clones ranked in the top ten supply roughly 25% of the sample. Sample: CD8+ T cells sorted from PBMCs, taken roughly 5 days after vaccination. The receptors come from a man in his forties or fifties who received an inactivated influenza vaccine. Donor details come from another sample of the same person, matched by shared clones.

This clonotype was counted a few times. V gene TRBV6-1 combines with J gene TRBJ2-2; D might be TRBD1 or TRBD2, each matching 5 bases. Trimming shortened V by 5 bases and J by 7 bases, and 14 bases separated the two germline ends. This CDR3 is built from 14 residues. CDR1 and CDR2 (germline): MNHNS, SASEGT. DNA of the CDR3: TGTGCCAGCAGTACCTCCGGGACCCTCGGGGAGCTGTTTTTT. Translating it yields CASSTSGTLGELFF.

This chain links TRBV2 with TRBJ1-1; 11 bases match TRBD1. The junction had 6 bases not matched to a gene; V was cut back by 4 bases and J by 5 bases. The germline V gene encodes CDR1 SNHLY and CDR2 FYNNEI. This CDR3 is 15 amino acids long. CDR3 sequence reads: CASSVDRGRRTEAFF. The CDR3 bases are TGTGCCAGCAGTGTGGACAGGGGGCGTCGGACTGAAGCTTTCTTT.

The chain employs TRBV12-3 or TRBV12-4 and TRBJ2-1; TRBD1 matches 7 bases. The CDR3 runs 13 residues. V lost 6 bases and J lost 7; bases outside the gene matches: 6. The CDR3 spells CASSDDRVNEQFF. The CDR3 DNA reads TGTGCCAGCAGCGACGACAGGGTTAATGAGCAGTTCTTC.

This clonotype was observed a handful of times. The chain combines TRBV5-1 with TRBJ1-1; no firm D call. The CDR3 totals 14 residues. V was pared by 4 bases and J by 7 bases, with 17 bases between. Germline V gene data show CDR1 as SGHRS and CDR2 as YFSETQ. CDR3 in amino acids: CASSPIFQDGEAFF. CDR3 sequence (DNA): TGCGCCAGCAGCCCGATCTTCCAGGATGGTGAAGCTTTCTTT.

At least ten counts were recorded for this clonotype. The chain combines TRBV20-1 with TRBJ1-6, with no clear D. The germline gives CDR1 DFQATT, CDR2 SNEGSKA (reference sequence). V lost 2 bases and J lost 5, with 13 bases in between. The CDR3 spans 15 residues. The CDR3 nucleotides read TGCAGTGCTAGACCGGCGGACTGGGATAATTCACCCCTCCACTTT. As protein: CSARPADWDNSPLHF.

The chain recombines TRBV27 with TRBJ1-1; D might be TRBD1 (5 bases). V shed 1 base and J shed 2 bases, with 11 bases lying between them. The CDR3 totals 15 residues. Germline V CDR1 and CDR2: MNHEY, SMNVEV (reference sequence). The CDR3 nucleotides are TGTGCCAGCAGTTTATGGGGGAGCCCCAACACTGAAGCTTTCTTT. Protein: CASSLWGSPNTEAFF.

This clonotype was seen a few times. CDR3: CASSKRLTSGRAHEQYF. In DNA form, the CDR3 reads TGTGCCAGCAGCAAAAGACTGACTAGCGGGAGGGCGCACGAGCAGTACTTC. The chain joins TRBV21-1 to TRBJ2-7; TRBD2, the table's D call, was not compared with the DNA. TRBV21-1 is a pseudogene segment. The CDR3 runs to 17 residues.

This clonotype was picked up a small number of times. V and J are TRBV4-1 and TRBJ2-1; weak D call: TRBD1 (6 bases). V shed 4 bases and J shed 10 bases, with 20 bases lying between them. This CDR3 region has 15 residues. Germline-derived CDR1 and CDR2 are MGHRA and YSYEKL. The CDR3 sequence: CASSLRPGERPEQFF. CDR3 nucleotides: TGCGCCAGCAGCCTACGGCCAGGGGAACGACCGGAGCAGTTCTTC.

This clonotype was observed a handful of times. The J gene is TRBJ2-3, the V gene TRBV6-2 or TRBV6-3, with TRBD1 identical over 7 bases. Trimming cost V 2 bases and J 6 bases; bases outside gene matches: 8. This CDR3 has 15 amino acids. Germline V gene sequence: CDR1 MNHEY, CDR2 SVGEGT. Written as DNA, the CDR3 is TGTGCCAGCAGTTACCGACAGGGTCCAACTGATACGCAGTATTTT. This codes for CASSYRQGPTDTQYF.

The chain joins TRBV10-3 to TRBJ2-7; possibly TRBD1 for D (6 bases). CDR1 and CDR2 (germline): ENHRY, SYGVKD. The CDR3 runs to 16 residues. V dropped 5 bases and J dropped 3 bases, with 20 bases sitting between them. This chain's CDR3 is CAISNYQPDRNYEQYF. Written as DNA, the CDR3 is TGTGCCATCAGTAACTATCAACCGGACAGAAACTACGAGCAGTACTTC.

Of note for this clonotype: The junction departs from the called germline gene at one end, perhaps through a read error. This chain uses TRBV9 with TRBJ2-7; 11 nucleotides match TRBD2. Germline CDR1 reads SGDLS; CDR2 reads YYNGEE. The length of the CDR3 is 11 residues. CDR3 sequence: CASSTPGLAEF. DNA for the CDR3: TGTGCCAGCAGCACGCCGGGACTAGCGGAATTC.

The CDR3 bases are TGTGCCAGCAGTGATATTGTGGGACAGGGGGCGAATGAGCAGTTCTTC. Translation: CASSDIVGQGANEQFF. V gene TRBV2 combines with J gene TRBJ2-1, with 12 bases matching TRBD1. This CDR3 comprises 16 residues. The V segment lost 3 bases and the J segment 7 bases; nucleotides outside the gene matches: 7. The germline V gene encodes CDR1 SNHLY and CDR2 FYNNEI.

The J gene is TRBJ2-1, the V gene TRBV29-1; 7 nucleotides agree with TRBD2. The CDR3 loop spans 12 amino acids. The germline V gene encodes CDR1 SQVTM and CDR2 ANQGSEA. Trimming took 1 base from V and 8 from J; bases not matched to a gene: 2. The CDR3 spells CSVEGGSDEQFF. Here the CDR3 DNA reads TGCAGCGTTGAAGGCGGGAGTGATGAGCAGTTCTTC.

This clonotype was detected ten times or more. The genes are TRBV5-1 and TRBJ2-7; D may correspond to TRBD1 or TRBD2 (6 bases each). CDR3 length: 14 residues. Per germline, CDR1 SGHRS and CDR2 YFSETQ. V gave up 1 base and J gave up 6 bases, with 14 bases separating them. Here the CDR3 DNA reads TGCGCCAGCAGCTTGTATCGGGGGCACATCGAGCAGTACTTC. Translating gives CASSLYRGHIEQYF.

This sequence joins TRBV29-1 and TRBJ1-1; no clear D gene. This CDR3 spans 13 amino acids. Trimming took off 6 bases at V and 2 bases at J, with 13 bases between the two ends. Germline lookup yields CDR1 SQVTM and CDR2 ANQGSEA. The CDR3 protein is CSVFTTSNTEAFF. In nucleotides, the CDR3 is TGCAGCGTCTTCACCACCAGTAACACTGAAGCTTTCTTT.

This clonotype was seen a few times. CDR3 sequence: CASRKTGSTYEQYF. The CDR3 DNA reads TGTGCCAGCCGTAAGACAGGGTCCACCTACGAGCAGTACTTC. The chain links TRBV6-2 or TRBV6-3 to TRBJ2-7, with 7 nucleotides matching TRBD1. CDR1 and CDR2 from the germline V gene are MNHEY and SVGEGT. The ends lost 8 bases at V and 2 bases at J; junction bases unmatched: 9. The CDR3 contains 14 residues.

The J gene is TRBJ2-5, the V gene TRBV7-2; the match to TRBD1 covers 8 bases. The CDR3 covers 16 residues. Germline lookup yields CDR1 SGHTA and CDR2 FQGNSA. The trim removed 5 bases at V and 1 base at J, leaving 9 bases unmatched. The CDR3 DNA is TGTGCCAGCAGCAACGGGGACAGGCTTGTCCAAGAGACCCAGTACTTC. Protein product: CASSNGDRLVQETQYF.

There are many counts of this clonotype. The chain has TRBV2 and TRBJ2-7; 11 bases align to TRBD1. V gave up 3 bases and J gave up 6 bases; unmatched junction bases: 4. The CDR3 contains 14 residues. Per the germline V gene, CDR1 is SNHLY and CDR2 is FYNNEI. CDR3 residues: CASSDPGQGVEQYF. The CDR3 nucleotides read TGTGCCAGCAGTGATCCGGGACAGGGGGTCGAGCAGTACTTC.

This clonotype was seen only a few times. This chain joins TRBV20-1 and TRBJ2-1; tentatively, D is TRBD2 (6 bases). CDR3 length equals 13 residues. The germline gives CDR1 DFQATT, CDR2 SNEGSKA (reference sequence). This CDR3 reads CSAERLDYNEQFF. DNA of the CDR3: TGCAGCGCCGAAAGACTAGATTACAATGAGCAGTTCTTC.

This clonotype was picked up a small number of times. V usage is TRBV28 and J usage is TRBJ1-1; D not resolved. This CDR3 contains 16 residues. V lost 4 bases and J 1 base, leaving 16 bases between the germline ends. The germline V gene has CDR1 MDHEN and CDR2 SYDVKM. The CDR3 reads CASSSPGTRKNTEAFF. CDR3 DNA: TGTGCCAGCAGTTCCCCCGGTACACGGAAGAACACTGAAGCTTTCTTT.

J is TRBJ2-5 and V is TRBV12-3 or TRBV12-4; 8 nucleotides agree with TRBD1. The ends lost 1 base at V and 5 bases at J; junction bases unmatched: 3. The CDR3 runs to 14 residues. The CDR3: CASSLGTGPETQYF. The CDR3 DNA reads as TGTGCCAGCAGTTTAGGGACAGGGCCCGAGACCCAGTACTTC.

The chain has TRBV19 and TRBJ1-2, with D unresolved. The CDR3 is 13 amino acids. Germline CDR1 reads LNHDA; CDR2 reads SQIVND (reference sequence). V was shortened by 7 bases and J by 4 bases, with 13 bases between the two germline ends. The CDR3 region is CASTPQTSYGYTF. CDR3 DNA: TGTGCCAGTACTCCGCAGACTAGCTATGGCTACACCTTC. Looking up the rest from reference TRBV19 and TRBJ1-2 gives the full variable domain: DGGITQSPKYLFRKEGQNVTLSCEQNLNHDAMYWYRQDPGQGLRLIYYSQIVNDFQKGDIAEGYSVSREKKESFPLTVTSAQKNPTAFYLCASTPQTSYGYTFGSGTRLTVV.

This chain links TRBV20-1 with TRBJ2-2; TRBD2 might be the D (6 bases). The CDR3 loop spans 16 amino acids. Germline values: CDR1 DFQATT, CDR2 SNEGSKA (reference sequence). Trimming pared 0 bases from V and 7 bases from J, leaving 18 bases between. In DNA, the CDR3 is TGCAGTGCTAGAGATCCCGAGGACTATTTAGGCGGGGAGCTGTTTTTT. Translated, it gives CSARDPEDYLGGELFF.

The chain recombines TRBV29-1 with TRBJ1-2, with D perhaps matching TRBD1 (6 bases). V dropped 3 bases and J dropped 3 bases, with 11 bases sitting between them. Looked up from germline, CDR1 is SQVTM and CDR2 is ANQGSEA. The CDR3 is 13 residues long. The CDR3 sequence: CSVDPGTHYGYTF. The DNA of the CDR3 is TGCAGCGTTGATCCCGGGACACACTATGGCTACACCTTC.

In this sample, this clonotype turned up a few times. The chain is built from TRBV7-2 and TRBJ2-7; the match to TRBD1 covers 10 bases. V was clipped by 1 base and J by 5 bases; unmatched bases: 8. The germline CDR1 and CDR2 sequences are SGHTA and FQGNSA. This CDR3 contains 16 residues. The CDR3 spells CASSLVAGTGAHEQYF. The DNA of the CDR3 is TGTGCCAGCAGCTTAGTAGCTGGGACAGGGGCCCACGAGCAGTACTTC. Filled out from reference TRBV7-2 and TRBJ2-7, the complete variable domain reads GAGVSQSPSNKVTEKGKDVELRCDPISGHTALYWYRQSLGQGLEFLIYFQGNSAPDKSGLPSDRFSAERTGGSVSTLTIQRTQQEDSAVYLCASSLVAGTGAHEQYFGPGTRLTVT.

This clonotype was recorded at least ten times. CDR3 bases: TGCGCCAGCAGCCCCACACTAGCGGGGGGGTACTACGAGCAGTACTTC. It encodes CASSPTLAGGYYEQYF. This chain uses TRBV5-1 with TRBJ2-7; 13 bases are shared with TRBD2. With 4 bases clipped from V and 3 bases from J, the junction kept 7 bases outside the gene matches. The germline V gene has CDR1 SGHRS and CDR2 YFSETQ. The CDR3 has 16 residues.

This clonotype was counted only a few times. The chain is built from TRBV7-9 and TRBJ1-4; 9 positions agree with TRBD1. The germline V gene encodes CDR1 SEHNR and CDR2 FQNEAQ (reference sequence). The V and J ends lost 4 bases and 4 bases, in that order; junction bases with no gene match: 4. The CDR3 runs 15 residues. The DNA of the CDR3 is TGTGCCAGCAGCTCACAGGGGGCGGATAATGAAAAACTGTTTTTT. Protein product: CASSSQGADNEKLFF.

The gene calls are TRBV9 and TRBJ2-1, with 12 bases lining up with TRBD2. The CDR3 runs 15 residues. The germline V gene encodes CDR1 SGDLS and CDR2 YYNGEE. V lost 0 bases and J lost 5; bases outside the gene matches: 0. The CDR3 here is CASSVGTSGNNEQFF. The CDR3 coding sequence is TGTGCCAGCAGCGTAGGGACTAGCGGGAACAATGAGCAGTTCTTC.

V gene TRBV9 combines with J gene TRBJ1-6; 8 positions match TRBD1. This CDR3 spans 14 amino acids. The junction had 6 bases not matched to a gene; V was cut back by 4 bases and J by 9 bases. Germline CDR1 is SGDLS and CDR2 is YYNGEE. CDR3: CASSPGTGPSPLHF. CDR3 nucleotides: TGTGCCAGCAGCCCCGGGACAGGCCCTTCACCCCTCCACTTT.